These T cell receptor beta chains were read from a single sample in a study of beta chain features in type 1 diabetes. Profiling relied on immunoSEQ multiplex PCR, and the TCRdb table lists in-frame clones only, not all of them. The sample yields 110,000 to 150,000 clones, just over 9% seen once. Material for sequencing was central memory CD4+ T cells from blood. The receptors stem from a young man in good health. The CDR3 runs from the conserved cysteine through the conserved F or W. The D gene is left open where the match is weak. A row's size may be missing; if present it is once, few, many or a size class.

V gene	D gene	clone size	J gene	CDR3 protein	CDR3 DNA
TRBV7-9	.	few	TRBJ1-6	CASSAVGPPPLHF	TGTGCCAGCAGCGCCGTGGGGCCGCCACCCCTCCACTTT
TRBV6-1	TRBD1	few	TRBJ1-1	CASRGTGGAFF	TGTGCCAGCAGGGGGACAGGTGGAGCTTTCTTT
TRBV6-6	TRBD2	.	TRBJ2-1	CASSPPGTSFYNEQFF	TGTGCCAGCAGCCCTCCGGGGACTAGCTTCTACAATGAGCAGTTCTTC
TRBV19	.	few	TRBJ2-7	CASSKILDVYEQYF	TGTGCCAGTAGTAAAATACTAGATGTGTACGAGCAGTACTTC
TRBV5-1	TRBD1	.	TRBJ2-2	CASSWGDRADTGELFF	TGCGCCAGCAGCTGGGGGGACAGGGCGGACACCGGGGAGCTGTTTTTT
TRBV19	.	few	TRBJ1-3	CASTHFASGNTIYF	TGTGCCAGTACCCACTTTGCGTCCGGAAACACCATATATTTT
TRBV7-2	.	.	TRBJ1-6	CASSLQGLPANSPLHF	TGTGCCAGCAGCTTACAGGGGCTGCCGGCTAATTCACCCCTCCACTTT
TRBV21-1	.	.	TRBJ2-3	CASSRSGTGRRTDTQYF	TGTGCCAGCAGCAGATCCGGGACAGGGAGGCGCACAGATACGCAGTATTTT
TRBV5-1	TRBD2	few	TRBJ2-1	CASSFNLAGANEQFF	TGCGCCAGCAGCTTCAATCTAGCGGGGGCCAATGAGCAGTTCTTC
TRBV18	TRBD1	many	TRBJ1-1	CASSTLDRDTEAFF	TGTGCCAGCTCAACCTTGGACAGGGACACTGAAGCTTTCTTT
TRBV5-1	TRBD1	few	TRBJ2-1	CASSPLSPGQSYNEQFF	TGCGCCAGCAGCCCCTTATCTCCGGGACAGTCCTACAATGAGCAGTTCTTC
TRBV9	TRBD2	few	TRBJ2-5	CASSVPGLAGSETQYF	TGTGCCAGCAGCGTTCCGGGACTAGCGGGGTCAGAGACCCAGTACTTC
TRBV6-5	.	.	TRBJ1-6	CASSSTFLTLHF	TGTGCCAGCAGCTCCACGTTTCTAACCCTCCACTTT
TRBV7-2	TRBD2	.	TRBJ2-1	CASSSGLAGGQGIF	TGTGCCAGCAGCTCCGGACTAGCGGGGGGGCAAGGGATCTTC
TRBV27	.	few	TRBJ2-1	CASRSYYLYNEQFF	TGTGCCAGCAGAAGTTATTACTTGTACAATGAGCAGTTCTTC
TRBV5-1	TRBD2	few	TRBJ2-3	CASRSSGGGTDTQYF	TGCGCCAGCAGATCCAGCGGGGGGGGCACAGATACGCAGTATTTT
TRBV5-4	.	few	TRBJ1-1	CASSQEAMRLNTEAFF	TGCGCCAGCAGCCAAGAAGCGATGCGACTGAACACTGAAGCTTTCTTT
TRBV7-9	.	few	TRBJ2-5	CASSSSGLQETQYF	TGTGCCAGCAGCTCAAGCGGTCTGCAGGAGACCCAGTACTTC
TRBV5-1	TRBD1	once	TRBJ1-6	CASSQGQGFNSPLHF	TGCGCCAGCAGCCAGGGACAGGGGTTTAATTCACCCCTCCACTTT
TRBV14	.	many	TRBJ2-6	CASSQAPVFGANVLTF	TGTGCCAGCAGCCAAGCTCCGGTGTTTGGGGCCAACGTCCTGACTTTC
TRBV5-4	TRBD1	many	TRBJ1-2	CASSSTGTGYGGYTF	TGTGCCAGCAGTTCCACCGGGACAGGGTACGGTGGCTACACCTTC
TRBV6-5	TRBD1	.	TRBJ1-2	CASRTWTGNYGYTF	TGTGCCAGCAGAACCTGGACAGGGAACTATGGCTACACCTTC
TRBV29-1	.	.	TRBJ1-4	CSVEETRGGGEKLFF	TGCAGCGTTGAAGAGACCAGGGGAGGGGGTGAAAAACTGTTTTTT
TRBV7-2	.	.	TRBJ1-6	CASSFLGGNNSPLHF	TGTGCCAGCAGCTTCCTCGGAGGGAATAATTCACCCCTCCACTTT
TRBV5-1	.	few	TRBJ2-5	CASSQDLGETQYF	TGCGCCAGCAGCCAAGATCTAGGAGAGACCCAGTACTTC
TRBV4-3	TRBD1	.	TRBJ2-7	CASSQVGTGGFEQYF	TGCGCCAGCAGCCAAGTCGGGACAGGGGGTTTCGAGCAGTACTTC
TRBV5-6	.	once	TRBJ1-6	CASSLTGSSYNSPLHF	TGTGCCAGCAGCTTGACGGGGAGCTCCTATAATTCACCCCTCCACTTT
TRBV29-1	.	.	TRBJ2-1	CSVSQGGSYNEQFF	TGCAGCGTTTCGCAAGGCGGCTCCTACAATGAGCAGTTCTTC
TRBV11-2	.	.	TRBJ2-3	CASKPNGLASSTDTQYF	TGTGCCAGCAAACCCAATGGGCTAGCGAGTAGCACAGATACGCAGTATTTT
TRBV21-1	.	.	TRBJ2-3	CASSKTGGSTDTQYF	TGTGCCAGCAGCAAAACTGGCGGTAGCACAGATACGCAGTATTTT
TRBV7-2	.	.	TRBJ2-1	CASSLENREQFF	TGTGCCAGCAGCTTAGAGAACCGGGAGCAGTTCTTC
TRBV9	.	few	TRBJ1-1	CASSVEPGRNTEAFF	TGTGCCAGCAGCGTAGAACCAGGGCGGAACACTGAAGCTTTCTTT
TRBV7-2	TRBD2	.	TRBJ2-7	CASSFSGGALYEQYF	TGTGCCAGCAGCTTTAGCGGGGGGGCATTATACGAGCAGTACTTC
TRBV2	TRBD2	few	TRBJ2-7	CASSGLAGAYEQYF	TGTGCCAGCAGTGGACTAGCGGGGGCCTACGAGCAGTACTTC
TRBV19	.	.	TRBJ2-6	CASRSSSGANVLTF	TGTGCCAGTAGGTCGAGCTCTGGGGCCAACGTCCTGACTTTC
TRBV29-1	.	few	TRBJ1-2	CSALLQGIHYGYTF	TGCAGCGCACTTCTCCAGGGGATACACTATGGCTACACCTTC
TRBV30	TRBD1	.	TRBJ1-5	CAWSVFGTGNQPQHF	TGTGCCTGGAGTGTATTCGGGACAGGCAATCAGCCCCAGCATTTT
TRBV15	TRBD1	.	TRBJ2-5	CATSRMGQQETQYF	TGTGCCACCAGCAGGATGGGACAGCAAGAGACCCAGTACTTC
TRBV28	.	few	TRBJ2-6	CASMTGSNVLTF	TGTGCCAGCATGACCGGGTCCAACGTCCTGACTTTC
TRBV6-5	TRBD1	few	TRBJ1-5	CASSGSDRGNQPQHF	TGTGCCAGCAGTGGATCGGACAGGGGCAATCAGCCCCAGCATTTT
TRBV15	.	few	TRBJ2-5	CATSLRDWGEETQYF	TGTGCCACCAGCCTCCGGGACTGGGGGGAAGAGACCCAGTACTTC
TRBV27	TRBD1	few	TRBJ2-7	CASSPTGARYEQYF	TGTGCCAGCAGTCCAACAGGGGCTAGATACGAGCAGTACTTC
TRBV5-4	TRBD1	few	TRBJ2-5	CASSGTGEAETQYF	TGTGCCAGCAGCGGGACAGGGGAGGCGGAGACCCAGTACTTC
TRBV11-2	.	few	TRBJ2-3	CASSLGPPLNTDTQYF	TGTGCCAGCAGCTTGGGGCCCCCCCTAAACACAGATACGCAGTATTTT
TRBV18	TRBD2	few	TRBJ2-1	CASSLIAGTSSYNEQFF	TGTGCCAGCTCACTTATAGCGGGGACGAGCTCCTACAATGAGCAGTTCTTC
TRBV28	.	.	TRBJ1-6	CASSLGGFDNSPLHF	TGTGCCAGCAGTTTAGGGGGCTTCGATAATTCACCCCTCCACTTT
TRBV9	.	.	TRBJ2-3	CASSVAGVDTQYF	TGTGCCAGCAGCGTAGCCGGGGTAGATACGCAGTATTTT
TRBV7-2	TRBD2	few	TRBJ2-1	CASSITGTSDYNEQFF	TGTGCCAGCAGCATAACCGGGACTAGCGATTACAATGAGCAGTTCTTC
TRBV7-2	TRBD2	.	TRBJ2-2	CASIHSIAGGIANTGELFF	TGTGCCAGCATCCACAGTATAGCGGGGGGGATAGCGAACACCGGGGAGCTGTTTTTT
TRBV18	.	few	TRBJ1-2	CASSPATENYGYTF	TGTGCCAGCTCACCTGCCACAGAGAACTATGGCTACACCTTC
TRBV6-1	TRBD1	.	TRBJ1-5	CASNLGGDSIQPQHF	TGTGCCAGCAACCTAGGCGGGGACAGTATCCAGCCCCAGCATTTT
TRBV4-3	TRBD1	.	TRBJ2-5	CASSHTQGAETQYF	TGCGCCAGCAGCCACACACAGGGGGCAGAGACCCAGTACTTC